The TCR beta chain described here comes from a study of blood T cell repertoires in COVID-19. Assay used: immunoSEQ multiplex PCR; TCRdb lists only in-frame clones, some missing. There are 85,000 or so clones in the sample; around 81% occur only once, and 44% lies in the top ten. The CDR3 runs 17 residues. The germline CDR1 and CDR2 sequences are SGHTS and YDEGEE. With V trimmed by 4 bases and J by 0 bases, 10 bases remained unmatched. This clone was counted a single time. This clonotype was sampled from a man older than 75 with acute or convalescent COVID-19. The sample was peripheral blood. The chain uses TRBV5-8 and TRBJ1-5; 7 bases line up with TRBD1. The DNA of the CDR3 is TGTGCCAGCAGCCGGGGGACAGTCTTTACTAGCAATCAGCCCCAGCATTTT. Its protein product is CASSRGTVFTSNQPQHF.